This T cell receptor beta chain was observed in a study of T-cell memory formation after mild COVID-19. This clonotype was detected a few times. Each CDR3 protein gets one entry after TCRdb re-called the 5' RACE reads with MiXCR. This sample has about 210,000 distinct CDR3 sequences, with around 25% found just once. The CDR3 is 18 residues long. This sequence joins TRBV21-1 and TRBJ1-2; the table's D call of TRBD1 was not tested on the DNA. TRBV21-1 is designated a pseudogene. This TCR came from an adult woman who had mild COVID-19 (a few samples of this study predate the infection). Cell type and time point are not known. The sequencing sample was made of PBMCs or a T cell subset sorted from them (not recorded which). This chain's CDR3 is CASSKHPGTPTSLGGYTF. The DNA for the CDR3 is TGTGCCAGCAGCAAACATCCCGGGACACCGACGTCCCTCGGGGGCTACACCTTC.